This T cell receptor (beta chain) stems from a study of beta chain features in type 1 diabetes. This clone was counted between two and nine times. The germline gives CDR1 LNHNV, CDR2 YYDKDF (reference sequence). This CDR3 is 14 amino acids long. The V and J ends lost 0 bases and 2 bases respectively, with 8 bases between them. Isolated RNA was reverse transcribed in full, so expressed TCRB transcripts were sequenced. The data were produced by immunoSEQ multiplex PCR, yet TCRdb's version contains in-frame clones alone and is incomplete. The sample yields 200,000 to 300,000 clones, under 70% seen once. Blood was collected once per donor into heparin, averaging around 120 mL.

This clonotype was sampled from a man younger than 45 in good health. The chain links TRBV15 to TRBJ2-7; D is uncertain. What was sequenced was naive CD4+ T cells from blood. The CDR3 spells CATSRDRATYEQYF. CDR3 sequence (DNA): TGTGCCACCAGCAGAGATCGAGCTACCTACGAGCAGTACTTC.